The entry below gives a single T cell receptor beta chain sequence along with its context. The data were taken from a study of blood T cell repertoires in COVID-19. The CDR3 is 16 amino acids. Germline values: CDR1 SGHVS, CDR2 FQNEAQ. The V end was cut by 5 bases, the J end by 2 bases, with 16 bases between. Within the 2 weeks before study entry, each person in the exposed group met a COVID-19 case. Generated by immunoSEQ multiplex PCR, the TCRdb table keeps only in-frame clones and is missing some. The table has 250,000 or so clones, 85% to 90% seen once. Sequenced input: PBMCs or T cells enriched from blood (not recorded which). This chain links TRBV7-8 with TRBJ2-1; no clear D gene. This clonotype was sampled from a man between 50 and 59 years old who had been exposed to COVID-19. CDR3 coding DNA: TGTGCCAGCAGCACCGTCCGCGGTCCCACCTACAATGAGCAGTTCTTC. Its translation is CASSTVRGPTYNEQFF.